One and the same sample provided the 12 T cell receptor beta chains below, sequenced in a study of control samples from healthy donors and cancer patients. Using immunoSEQ multiplex PCR, the repertoire was profiled, and TCRdb retains in-frame clones only, with some absent. The sample includes about 150,000 clones, around 90% seen only once; the top ten take approximately 3%. Sequenced input: blood. Receptor source: a man under 40 in good health.

In the case of this clone: The CDR3 does not close with the conserved phenylalanine or tryptophan, likely indicating a read error. It is unclear where the CDR3 begins or ends on the DNA, so no DNA is shown, and the CDR3 is as TCRdb lists it. The chain recombines TRBV5-6 with TRBJ2-7; no DNA check was done on the table's D call, TRBD1. The CDR3 adds up to 8 amino acids, both ends counted. Germline CDR1 is SGHDT and CDR2 is YYEEEE. CDR3 loop: CASSLCRA.

CDR3 bases: TGTGCTAGTGGTTTCTTTCCAGGGGTTAATGAGCAGTTCTTC. Translation gives CASGFFPGVNEQFF. The rearrangement links TRBV12-5 to TRBJ2-1; the D gene is possibly TRBD1 (6 bases). The CDR3 consists of 14 residues. V was cut by 3 bases and J by 7 bases, with 13 bases left in between. The germline CDR1 and CDR2 sequences are LGHNT and FRNRAP.

This chain links TRBV19 with TRBJ2-1; D unclear. Germline V lookup: CDR1 LNHDA, CDR2 SQIVND (reference sequence). The CDR3 runs to 15 residues. Deletions cut 0 bases from V and 0 bases from J, with 6 bases between. As DNA, the CDR3 is TGTGCCAGTAGTATAGATCCGAGCTCCTACAATGAGCAGTTCTTC. Its protein product is CASSIDPSSYNEQFF. Full variable domain (missing parts from reference TRBV19 and TRBJ2-1): DGGITQSPKYLFRKEGQNVTLSCEQNLNHDAMYWYRQDPGQGLRLIYYSQIVNDFQKGDIAEGYSVSREKKESFPLTVTSAQKNPTAFYLCASSIDPSSYNEQFFGPGTRLTVL.

This chain links TRBV21-1 with TRBJ1-4; the table calls TRBD1, which could not be checked here. TRBV21-1 is recorded as a pseudogene. CDR3 length equals 19 residues. The CDR3 reads CARGYQIWAQSATNEKLFF. The DNA for the CDR3 is TGTGCCAGAGGTTATCAAATATGGGCCCAGTCGGCAACTAATGAAAAACTGTTTTTT.

J is TRBJ2-1 and V is TRBV3-1 (or the pseudogene TRBV3-2); 11 bases are shared with TRBD2. This CDR3 contains 17 residues. V gave up 0 bases and J gave up 8 bases; unmatched junction bases: 9. Germline V gene sequence: CDR1 LGHDT, CDR2 YNNKEL (reference sequence). Here the CDR3 reads CASSQEGLAGGLDEQFF. In DNA, the CDR3 is TGTGCCAGCAGCCAAGAGGGCCTAGCGGGGGGCCTAGATGAGCAGTTCTTC.

The chain recombines TRBV5-1 with TRBJ2-3; no clear D gene. CDR1 SGHRS and CDR2 YFSETQ come from the germline V gene. Between the trimmed V and J ends, which lost 0 bases and 2 bases, there was a span of 10 bases. CDR3 size: 15 residues. The chain's CDR3 is CASSLVGSTTDTQYF. Here the CDR3 DNA reads TGCGCCAGCAGCTTGGTAGGTTCTACCACAGATACGCAGTATTTT.

The V and J genes are TRBV28 and TRBJ1-2; TRBD1 matches 8 bases. CDR3 size: 13 residues. With V trimmed by 6 bases and J by 3 bases, 3 bases remained unmatched. Germline V CDR1 and CDR2: MDHEN, SYDVKM. This chain's CDR3 is CASRVTGDYGYTF. Written as DNA, the CDR3 is TGTGCCAGCAGGGTGACAGGGGACTATGGCTACACCTTC.

V gene TRBV28 combines with J gene TRBJ1-4, with no clear D. With 3 bases removed from V and 8 bases from J, the gap between germline ends came to 16 bases. CDR3 length: 15 residues. Germline V gene lookup returns CDR1 MDHEN and CDR2 SYDVKM. In nucleotides, the CDR3 is TGTGCCAGCAGTTTGGGTGTCCTACTACGGGAAAAACTGTTTTTT. This gives the protein CASSLGVLLREKLFF.

V is TRBV18 and J is TRBJ1-3; D call uncertain. The CDR3 consists of 15 residues. Trimming took 3 bases from V and 4 from J, leaving 13 bases between them. Per germline, CDR1 KGHSH and CDR2 LQKENI. This CDR3 is CASSPKPEVGNTIYF. The DNA of the CDR3 is TGTGCCAGCTCACCGAAACCCGAGGTCGGAAACACCATATATTTT.

The V gene is TRBV5-1, the J gene TRBJ2-2; D remains unclear. This CDR3 has 14 residues. V lost 0 bases to trimming and J lost 5 bases, with 8 bases between them. CDR1 is SGHRS, CDR2 YFSETQ, per germline. The chain's CDR3 is CASSLVDQTGELFF. CDR3 nucleotides: TGCGCCAGCAGCTTGGTGGACCAAACCGGGGAGCTGTTTTTT. The whole variable domain, filled in from reference TRBV5-1 and TRBJ2-2, reads KAGVTQTPRYLIKTRGQQVTLSCSPISGHRSVSWYQQTPGQGLQFLFEYFSETQRNKGNFPGRFSGRQFSNSRSEMNVSTLELGDSALYLCASSLVDQTGELFFGEGSRLTVL.

This chain links TRBV21-1 with TRBJ1-4; the table calls TRBD1, which could not be checked here. TRBV21-1 is a pseudogene locus. This CDR3 region has 13 residues. CDR3 nucleotides: TGTGCCAGCAGCAGCCAGATTAATGAAAAACTGTTTTTT. Translating gives CASSSQINEKLFF.

This chain uses TRBV27 with TRBJ2-3; maybe TRBD2 (5 bases). Germline CDR1 is MNHEY and CDR2 is SMNVEV (reference sequence). CDR3 length: 15 residues. V was clipped by 6 bases and J by 5 bases, with 18 bases between them. As DNA, the CDR3 is TGTGCCAGCAGCCCTATAGGGTCGGGAAAAGATACGCAGTATTTT. This encodes CASSPIGSGKDTQYF.